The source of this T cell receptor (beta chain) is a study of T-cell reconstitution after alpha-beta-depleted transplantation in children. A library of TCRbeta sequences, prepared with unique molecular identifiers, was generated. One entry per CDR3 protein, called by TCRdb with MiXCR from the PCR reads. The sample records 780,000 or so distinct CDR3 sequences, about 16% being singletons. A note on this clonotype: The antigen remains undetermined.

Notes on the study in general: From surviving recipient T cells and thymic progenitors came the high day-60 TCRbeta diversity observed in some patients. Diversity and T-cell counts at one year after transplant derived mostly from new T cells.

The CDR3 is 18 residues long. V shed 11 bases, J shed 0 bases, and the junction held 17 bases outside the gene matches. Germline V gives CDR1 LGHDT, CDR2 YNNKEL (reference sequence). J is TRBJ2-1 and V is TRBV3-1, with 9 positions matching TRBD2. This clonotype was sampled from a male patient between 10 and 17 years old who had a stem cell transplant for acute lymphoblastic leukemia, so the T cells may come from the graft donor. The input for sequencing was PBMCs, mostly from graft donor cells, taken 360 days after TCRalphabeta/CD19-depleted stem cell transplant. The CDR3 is CACWEGLAVFRSYNEQFF. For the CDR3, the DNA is TGTGCCTGCTGGGAGGGACTAGCTGTTTTCCGCTCCTACAATGAGCAGTTCTTC.